The sequence of this T cell receptor beta chain was determined in a study of blood T cell repertoires in COVID-19. Profiled with immunoSEQ multiplex PCR; TCRdb holds only in-frame clones, not every one. The sample lists roughly 180,000 clones, approximately 86% occurring once. V dropped 1 base and J dropped 1 base, with 7 bases sitting between them. This CDR3 region has 14 residues. Germline V gene data show CDR1 as SEHNR and CDR2 as FQNEAQ (reference sequence). J is TRBJ1-1 and V is TRBV7-9, with a weak D call TRBD1 (6 bases). The sample comprised PBMCs or T cells enriched from blood (not recorded which). The TCR comes from a woman in her twenties or thirties who had recovered from COVID-19. The CDR3 loop reads CASSLGTANTEAFF. In DNA form, the CDR3 reads TGTGCCAGCAGCTTAGGGACAGCGAACACTGAAGCTTTCTTT.